The sequence of this T cell receptor (beta chain) was determined in a study of blood T cell repertoires in COVID-19. Germline-derived CDR1 and CDR2 are SQVTM and ANQGSEA. This CDR3 has 16 amino acids. Germline trimming cut 5 bases from V and 2 bases from J; bases unmatched to any gene: 9. Method: immunoSEQ multiplex PCR; TCRdb's copy keeps in-frame clones and lacks some. The sample records approximately 300,000 clones, approximately 91% being singletons. This TCR came from a young woman with COVID-19, enrolled during active disease. The source material was peripheral blood. The genes are TRBV29-1 and TRBJ2-1, with TRBD2 matching 10 bases. The CDR3 DNA is TGCAGCGTTCGGACTAGCGGTCTGGGGACCTACAATGAGCAGTTCTTC. Its protein product is CSVRTSGLGTYNEQFF.